Listed below are T cell receptor beta chains from one sample, sequenced in a study of Tregs in tolerant kidney transplant recipients. Data came from immunoSEQ multiplex PCR; TCRdb stores just in-frame clones and leaves some out. Among tens of thousands of clones listed, roughly 84% were seen once. The sample was CD4+ T cells from blood. These receptors came from a human donor in good health. CDR3s include the opening cysteine and the closing phenylalanine or tryptophan. The order of the fields is D gene, clone size, V gene, J gene, CDR3 DNA, CDR3 protein. A D gene is named only where the DNA matches it firmly. A row's size may be missing; if present it is once, few, many or a size class.

-	-	TRBV12-2	TRBJ2-3	TGTGCAAGTCGCTTAGCTACAGGGGGAGACACAGATACGCAGTATTTT	CASRLATGGDTDTQYF
-	-	TRBV11-2	TRBJ2-6	TGTGCCAGCAGCTCGACAGCCGGGGCCAACGTCCTGACTTTC	CASSSTAGANVLTF
-	-	TRBV21-1	TRBJ2-1	TGTGCCAGCAGCAAGGGGAGGGGCAATGAGCAGTTCTTC	CASSKGRGNEQFF
-	-	TRBV6-5	TRBJ1-3	TGTGCCAGCAGTTTCCTCTCTGGAAACACCATATATTTT	CASSFLSGNTIYF
TRBD1	once	TRBV5-4	TRBJ2-1	TGTGCCAGCAGCCGGTCCCGGGACAGGTTTGATGAGCAGTTCTTC	CASSRSRDRFDEQFF
-	-	TRBV7-7	TRBJ2-2	TGTGCCAGCTCCCTACCGAACACCGGGGAGCTGTTTTTT	CASSLPNTGELFF
-	few	TRBV28	TRBJ2-2	TGTGCCGTCGGGAGCGGGGAGCTGTTTTTT	CAVGSGELFF
TRBD1	-	TRBV6-1	TRBJ2-7	TGTGCCAGCAGAGGTGACAGGGGGCATTACGAGCAGTACTTC	CASRGDRGHYEQYF
-	-	TRBV4-2	TRBJ1-3	TGTGCCAGCAGCCAAGGGGGTCCGGGGGACACCATATATTTT	CASSQGGPGDTIYF
TRBD2	once	TRBV19	TRBJ2-7	TGTGCCAGTAGTATTAGGGCTAGCGGGTACGAGCAGTACTTC	CASSIRASGYEQYF
TRBD1	-	TRBV6-6	TRBJ2-7	TGTGCCAGCAGACCCACTACAGGGGGATCCTACGAGCAGTACTTC	CASRPTTGGSYEQYF
-	-	TRBV19	TRBJ1-1	TGTGCCAGTAGTACCAGGATGAACACTGAAGCTTTCTTT	CASSTRMNTEAFF
-	-	TRBV5-4	TRBJ1-1	TGTGCCAGCAGCCCTGGGGGGGCAGGGAACACTGAAGCTTTCTTT	CASSPGGAGNTEAFF
TRBD2	once	TRBV6-5	TRBJ2-1	TGTGCCAGCAGGGGATCTAGCGGGTACAATGAGCAGTTCTTC	CASRGSSGYNEQFF
-	few	TRBV11-2	TRBJ1-4	TGTGCCAGCAGCTTAGAAGGGACAACCTTGGCAAGGTTTTTT	CASSLEGTTLARFF
-	-	TRBV5-1	TRBJ2-2	TGCGCCAGCAGCCCCACCACGGTGCATAACACCGGGGAGCTGTTTTTT	CASSPTTVHNTGELFF
TRBD1	-	TRBV11-2	TRBJ1-1	TGTGCCAGCAGCTCCCCGACAGGGACCACTGAAGCTTTCTTT	CASSSPTGTTEAFF
-	-	TRBV20-1	TRBJ1-3	TGCAGTGGGGGATCCGGAAACACCATATATTTT	CSGGSGNTIYF
-	-	TRBV27	TRBJ1-2	TGTGCCAGCAGTTTGTCAGGGAGTCACAATGGCTACACCTTC	CASSLSGSHNGYTF
TRBD1	-	TRBV4-2	TRBJ1-2	TGTGCCAGCAGCACCGGACAGGAATTATATGGCTACACCTTC	CASSTGQELYGYTF
-	-	TRBV10-2	TRBJ2-1	TGCGCCAGCAGTGAGAGGCCGAGGGGGGCCAATAGGGAGCAGTTCTTC	CASSERPRGANREQFF
TRBD1	-	TRBV10-1	TRBJ1-1	TGCGCCAGCAGTGGGTACGAGGGGGCGAGAATAACTGAAGCTTTCTTT	CASSGYEGARITEAFF
TRBD1	-	TRBV7-2	TRBJ2-2	TGTGCCAGCAGCTTAATCTCCGGGACAGGGGTGCCCGGGGAGCTGTTTTTT	CASSLISGTGVPGELFF
-	-	TRBV7-3	TRBJ2-5	TGTGCCAGCAGCTATAACGCGGGGGAGACCCAGTACTTC	CASSYNAGETQYF